This T cell receptor (beta chain) is drawn from a study of identifying expanded T cells in peripheral blood. Study-wide points: Technical replicates showed around 1.3 changed clones; around two weeks around 15; four weeks 19.

Comment on this clone: Its antigen is still unknown.

The V gene lost 2 bases and the J gene lost 1 base, with 5 bases spanning the gap. CDR1 is SNHLY and CDR2 is FYNNEI in the germline V gene. This CDR3 spans 13 amino acids. The assay was immunoSEQ multiplex PCR, and TCRdb's table has in-frame clones only and misses some. The top ten clones hold under 6.5% of a sample with about 94,000 clones, roughly 87% of them seen once. The source is a person between 18 and 69 years old in good health. V and J are TRBV2 and TRBJ1-1; D remains ambiguous. The source material was blood. CDR3 region: CASSELSNTEAFF. CDR3 bases: TGTGCCAGCAGTGAACTCTCGAACACTGAAGCTTTCTTT.